Listed below are T cell receptor beta chains from one sample, sequenced in a study of PD-1 blockade in classical Hodgkin lymphoma. Data came from immunoSEQ multiplex PCR; TCRdb stores just in-frame clones and leaves some out. The table lists approximately 90,000 clones, nearly 95% of them singletons. This specimen was peripheral blood mononuclear cells (PBMCs), taken before the second cycle of nivolumab. These receptors all come from a human donor with classical Hodgkin lymphoma. The CDR3 runs from the conserved cysteine through the conserved F or W. A D gene is named only where the DNA matches it firmly. Only some rows state a clone size, as once, few, many or a class for expanded clones.

D	V	J	size	CDR3	DNA
TRBD1	TRBV30	TRBJ2-2	-	CAWRRGTGSPTGELFF	TGTGCCTGGAGGCGAGGGACAGGGTCCCCCACCGGGGAGCTGTTTTTT
TRBD1	TRBV19	TRBJ1-2	few	CASITKGQHYGYTF	TGTGCCAGTATTACGAAGGGACAGCACTATGGCTACACCTTC
-	TRBV2	TRBJ2-7	-	CASSEEDGSGLGYF	TGTGCCAGCAGTGAAGAGGACGGCTCAGGGTTGGGGTACTTC
-	TRBV7-7	TRBJ2-1	-	CASSLGAYNEQFF	TGTGCTAGCAGCTTAGGGGCCTACAATGAGCAGTTCTTC
TRBD2	TRBV7-8	TRBJ2-1	-	CASSRPGLAGTYNEQFF	TGTGCCAGCAGCCGCCCGGGGCTAGCGGGTACGTACAATGAGCAGTTCTTC
TRBD1	TRBV19	TRBJ1-4	once	CARITDTGTGGEKLFF	TGTGCCAGAATAACCGACACCGGGACAGGAGGAGAAAAACTGTTTTTT
-	TRBV15	TRBJ2-7	-	CATSRDLHEQYF	TGTGCCACCAGCAGAGATCTGCACGAGCAGTACTTC
TRBD1	TRBV19	TRBJ2-3	-	CASSSDRGTDTQYF	TGTGCCAGTAGTAGCGACAGGGGGACCGATACGCAGTATTTT
-	TRBV9	TRBJ2-5	-	CASSVADSPQETQYF	TGTGCCAGCAGCGTAGCCGACAGCCCCCAAGAGACCCAGTACTTC
-	TRBV5-1	TRBJ2-5	-	CASSGGVATFQETQYF	TGCGCCAGCAGCGGTGGAGTAGCTACCTTCCAAGAGACCCAGTACTTC
TRBD1	TRBV28	TRBJ1-1	-	CASGRQGENTEAFF	TGTGCCAGCGGCCGACAGGGAGAGAACACTGAAGCTTTCTTT
TRBD1	TRBV2	TRBJ1-3	-	CASSGAGQRSGNTIYF	TGTGCCAGCAGTGGGGCGGGACAGCGCTCTGGAAACACCATATATTTT
TRBD2	TRBV11-2	TRBJ2-3	-	CASSLDFVRFLAGSRDTQYF	TGTGCCAGCAGCTTAGATTTCGTGAGGTTCCTAGCGGGATCAAGGGATACGCAGTATTTT
TRBD1	TRBV9	TRBJ2-1	-	CASSAKITGDEQFF	TGTGCCAGCAGCGCCAAAATTACAGGGGATGAGCAGTTCTTC
-	TRBV18	TRBJ2-5	-	CASSPLGGETQYF	TGTGCCAGCTCACCGTTGGGTGGGGAGACCCAGTACTTC
-	TRBV18	TRBJ1-2	-	CASSPAGDGYTF	TGTGCCAGCTCACCAGCCGGCGATGGCTACACCTTC
TRBD1	TRBV2	TRBJ1-5	-	CASSDLGTEYSNQPQHF	TGTGCCAGCAGTGACTTGGGGACAGAGTATAGCAATCAGCCCCAGCATTTT
-	TRBV6-1	TRBJ2-7	-	CASRRTASYEQYF	TGTGCCAGCAGAAGGACGGCCTCCTACGAGCAGTACTTC
-	TRBV30	TRBJ2-3	-	CAWRAGTDFPDTQYF	TGTGCCTGGAGAGCCGGGACCGACTTCCCGGATACGCAGTATTTT
-	TRBV5-6	TRBJ1-3	once	CASSPPPQEAAGNTIYF	TGTGCCAGCAGCCCACCGCCTCAGGAAGCCGCCGGAAACACCATATATTTT
TRBD2	TRBV9	TRBJ2-1	-	CASSVSGISYNEQFF	TGTGCCAGCAGCGTAAGCGGGATTTCCTACAATGAGCAGTTCTTC
-	TRBV28	TRBJ2-7	-	CASSPTGRRPYEQYF	TGTGCCAGCAGTCCCACAGGACGAAGACCCTACGAGCAGTACTTC
TRBD1	TRBV4-2	TRBJ2-6	-	CASSTLRGTGGFSGANVLTF	TGTGCCAGCAGCACACTAAGGGGGACAGGGGGCTTCTCTGGGGCCAACGTCCTGACTTTC
-	TRBV30	TRBJ2-4	-	CAWTPSLGSWRSIQYF	TGTGCCTGGACCCCCTCTCTAGGATCGTGGAGAAGCATTCAGTACTTC
-	TRBV28	TRBJ2-7	-	CASSLSVAAYEQYF	TGTGCCAGCAGTTTATCTGTAGCGGCCTACGAGCAGTACTTC
TRBD2	TRBV4-1	TRBJ2-5	-	CASSPQGTRRGQETQYF	TGCGCCAGCAGCCCTCAAGGGACTAGGAGGGGGCAAGAGACCCAGTACTTC
TRBD2	TRBV5-8	TRBJ2-1	-	CASSPRDYYNEQFF	TGTGCCAGCAGCCCACGGGACTACTACAATGAGCAGTTCTTC
-	TRBV6-6	TRBJ1-2	-	CASSYKTALKNYGYTF	TGTGCCAGCAGTTATAAGACAGCCCTAAAAAACTATGGCTACACCTTC